This TCR beta chain was retrieved from a study of blood T cell repertoires in COVID-19. Study summary: Acute and convalescent COVID-19 specimens originated in the United States, Italy and Spain.

Per the original methods: Using reference gene primer amplification, nucleated cell counts were estimated. Measured with immunoSEQ multiplex PCR; TCRdb has only the in-frame clones, and not every one. The D gene and trimming were derived from the DNA, and the V and J assignments and clone size from that table. The table lists about 150,000 clones, roughly 87% of them singletons. This CDR3 is 12 amino acids long. The germline CDR1 and CDR2 sequences are SGHNT and YENEEA. V was shortened by 4 bases and J by 5 bases, with 8 bases between the two germline ends. The receptor was isolated from a woman aged 55-69 years with active or convalescent COVID-19. V gene TRBV11-3 combines with J gene TRBJ1-1; no firm D call. The sequenced material came from peripheral blood. In DNA, the CDR3 is TGTGCCAGCAGCTCATACGGGACTGAAGCTTTCTTT. It is translated as CASSSYGTEAFF.